This TCR beta chain was recorded in a study of blood T cell repertoires in COVID-19. Study details: Both acute and convalescent COVID-19 samples were obtained from the United States, Italy and Spain.

Assay used: immunoSEQ multiplex PCR; TCRdb lists only in-frame clones, some missing. The repertoire includes a few hundred thousand clones, 70% to 90% of them detected once, and around 7% sits in the top ten. This CDR3 is 14 amino acids long. Germline loops: CDR1 SQVTM, CDR2 ANQGSEA. V trimming: 4 bases; J trimming: 7 bases; junction bases outside the gene matches: 12. The chain joins TRBV29-1 to TRBJ2-7; 8 bases line up with TRBD1. Sequenced input: PBMCs or T cells enriched from blood (not recorded which). The sequence was collected from a woman in her thirties or forties with acute COVID-19. As DNA, the CDR3 is TGCAGCGTTGGTAACCCGCAGGGGGCAGGAGAGCAGTACTTC. This encodes CSVGNPQGAGEQYF.